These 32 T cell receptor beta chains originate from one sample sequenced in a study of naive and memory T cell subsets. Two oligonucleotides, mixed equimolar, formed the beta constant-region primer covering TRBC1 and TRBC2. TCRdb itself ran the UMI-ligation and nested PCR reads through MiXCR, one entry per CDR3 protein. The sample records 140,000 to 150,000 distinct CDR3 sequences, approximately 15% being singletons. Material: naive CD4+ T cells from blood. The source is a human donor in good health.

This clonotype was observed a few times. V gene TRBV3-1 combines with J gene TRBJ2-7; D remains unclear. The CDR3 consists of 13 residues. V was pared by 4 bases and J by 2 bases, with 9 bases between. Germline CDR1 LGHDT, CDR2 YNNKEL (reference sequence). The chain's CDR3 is CASSPDPTYEQYF. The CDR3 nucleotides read TGTGCCAGCAGCCCGGACCCTACCTACGAGCAGTACTTC.

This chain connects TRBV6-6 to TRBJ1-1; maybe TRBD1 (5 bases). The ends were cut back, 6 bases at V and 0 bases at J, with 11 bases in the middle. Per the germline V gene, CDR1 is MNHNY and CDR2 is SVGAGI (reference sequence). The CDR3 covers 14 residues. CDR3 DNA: TGTGCCAGCAGGGGGGGAGAAATGAACACTGAAGCTTTCTTT. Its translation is CASRGGEMNTEAFF.

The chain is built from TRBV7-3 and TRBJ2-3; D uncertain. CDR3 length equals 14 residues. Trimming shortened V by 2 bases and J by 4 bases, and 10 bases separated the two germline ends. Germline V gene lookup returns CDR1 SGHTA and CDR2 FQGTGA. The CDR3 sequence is CASSLRGEADTQYF. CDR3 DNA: TGTGCCAGCAGCTTACGAGGAGAGGCAGATACGCAGTATTTT. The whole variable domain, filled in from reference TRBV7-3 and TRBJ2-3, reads GAGVSQTPSNKVTEKGKYVELRCDPISGHTALYWYRQSLGQGPEFLIYFQGTGAADDSGLPNDRFFAVRPEGSVSTLKIQRTERGDSAVYLCASSLRGEADTQYFGPGTRLTVL.

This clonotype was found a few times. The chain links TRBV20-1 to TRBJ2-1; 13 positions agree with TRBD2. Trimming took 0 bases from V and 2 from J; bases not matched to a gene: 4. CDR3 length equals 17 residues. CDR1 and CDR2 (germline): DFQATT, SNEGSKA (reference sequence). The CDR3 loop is CSARDYGTSGTYNEQFF. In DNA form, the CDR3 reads TGCAGTGCTAGAGACTACGGGACTAGCGGGACCTACAATGAGCAGTTCTTC.

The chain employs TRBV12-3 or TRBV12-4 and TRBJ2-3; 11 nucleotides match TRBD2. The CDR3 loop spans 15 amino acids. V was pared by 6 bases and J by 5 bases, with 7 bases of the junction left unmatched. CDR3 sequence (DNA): TGTGCCAGCAGCTATAGACTAGCGGGATTAGATACGCAGTATTTT. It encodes CASSYRLAGLDTQYF.

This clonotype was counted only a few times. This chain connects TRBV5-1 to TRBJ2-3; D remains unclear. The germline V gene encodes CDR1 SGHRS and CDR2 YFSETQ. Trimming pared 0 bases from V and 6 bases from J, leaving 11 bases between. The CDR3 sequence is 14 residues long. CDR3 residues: CASSLAMALDTQYF. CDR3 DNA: TGCGCCAGCAGCTTGGCAATGGCGTTGGATACGCAGTATTTT. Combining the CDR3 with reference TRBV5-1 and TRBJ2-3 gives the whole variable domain KAGVTQTPRYLIKTRGQQVTLSCSPISGHRSVSWYQQTPGQGLQFLFEYFSETQRNKGNFPGRFSGRQFSNSRSEMNVSTLELGDSALYLCASSLAMALDTQYFGPGTRLTVL.

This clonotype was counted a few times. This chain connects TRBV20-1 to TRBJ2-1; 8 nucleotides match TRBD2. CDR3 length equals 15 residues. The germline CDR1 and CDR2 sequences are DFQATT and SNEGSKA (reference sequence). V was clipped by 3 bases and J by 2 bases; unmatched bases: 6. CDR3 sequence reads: CSASPPGGPYNEQFF. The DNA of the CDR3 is TGCAGTGCTAGCCCCCCGGGAGGGCCCTACAATGAGCAGTTCTTC.

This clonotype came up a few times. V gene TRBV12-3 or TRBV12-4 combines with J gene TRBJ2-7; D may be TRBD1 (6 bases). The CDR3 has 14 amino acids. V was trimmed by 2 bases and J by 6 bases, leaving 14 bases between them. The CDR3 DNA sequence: TGTGCCAGCAGTTTAATACAGGGCCTTAGCGAGCAGTACTTC. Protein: CASSLIQGLSEQYF.

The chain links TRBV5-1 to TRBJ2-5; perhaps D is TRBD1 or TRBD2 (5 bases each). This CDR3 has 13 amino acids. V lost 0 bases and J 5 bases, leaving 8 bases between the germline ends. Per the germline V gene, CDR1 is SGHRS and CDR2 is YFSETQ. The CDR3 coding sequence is TGCGCCAGCAGCTTGGGAGGGGTCGAGACCCAGTACTTC. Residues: CASSLGGVETQYF. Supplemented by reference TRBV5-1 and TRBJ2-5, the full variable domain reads KAGVTQTPRYLIKTRGQQVTLSCSPISGHRSVSWYQQTPGQGLQFLFEYFSETQRNKGNFPGRFSGRQFSNSRSEMNVSTLELGDSALYLCASSLGGVETQYFGPGTRLLVL.

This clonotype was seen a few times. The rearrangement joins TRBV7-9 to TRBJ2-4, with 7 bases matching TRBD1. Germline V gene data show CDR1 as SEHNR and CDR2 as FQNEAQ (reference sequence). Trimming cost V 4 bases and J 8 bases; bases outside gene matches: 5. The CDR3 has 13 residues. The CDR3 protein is CASSSTGSDIQYF. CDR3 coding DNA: TGTGCCAGCAGCTCGACAGGGTCGGACATTCAGTACTTC.

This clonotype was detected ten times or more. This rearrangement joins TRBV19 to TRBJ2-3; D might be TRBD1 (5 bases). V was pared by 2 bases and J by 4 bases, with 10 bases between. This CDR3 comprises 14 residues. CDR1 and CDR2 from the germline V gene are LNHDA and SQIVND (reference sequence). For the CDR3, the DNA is TGTGCCAGTAGTATATCGGCAGGGTCAGATACGCAGTATTTT. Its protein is CASSISAGSDTQYF.

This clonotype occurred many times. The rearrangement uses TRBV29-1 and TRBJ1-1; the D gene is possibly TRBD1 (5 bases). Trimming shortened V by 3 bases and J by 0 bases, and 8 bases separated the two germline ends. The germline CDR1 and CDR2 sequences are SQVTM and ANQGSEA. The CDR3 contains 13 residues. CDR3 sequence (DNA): TGCAGCGTTGAGGGGCGTCTGAACACTGAAGCTTTCTTT. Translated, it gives CSVEGRLNTEAFF.

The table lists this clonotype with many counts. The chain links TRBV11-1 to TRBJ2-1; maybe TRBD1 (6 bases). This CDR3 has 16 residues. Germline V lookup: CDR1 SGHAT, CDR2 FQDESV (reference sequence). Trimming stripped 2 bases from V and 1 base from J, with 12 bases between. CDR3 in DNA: TGTGCCAGCAGCTTATGGGTCAGGGGATCCTACAATGAGCAGTTCTTC. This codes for CASSLWVRGSYNEQFF. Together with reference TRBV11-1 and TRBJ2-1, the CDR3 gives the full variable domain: EAEVAQSPRYKITEKSQAVAFWCDPISGHATLYWYRQILGQGPELLVQFQDESVVDDSQLPKDRFSAERLKGVDSTLKIQPAELGDSAMYLCASSLWVRGSYNEQFFGPGTRLTVL.

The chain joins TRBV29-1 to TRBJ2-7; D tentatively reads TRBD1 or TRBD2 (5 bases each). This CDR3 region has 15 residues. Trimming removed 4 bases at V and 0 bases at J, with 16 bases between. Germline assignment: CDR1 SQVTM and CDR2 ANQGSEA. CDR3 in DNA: TGCAGCGTTGCGTTGGGGGTACACCGCTCCTACGAGCAGTACTTC. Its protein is CSVALGVHRSYEQYF.

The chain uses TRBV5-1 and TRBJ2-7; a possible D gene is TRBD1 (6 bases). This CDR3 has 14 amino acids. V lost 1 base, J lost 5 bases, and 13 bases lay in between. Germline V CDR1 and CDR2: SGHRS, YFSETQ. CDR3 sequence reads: CASSLYARGDEQYF. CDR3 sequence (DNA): TGCGCCAGCAGCTTGTACGCCAGGGGAGACGAGCAGTACTTC.

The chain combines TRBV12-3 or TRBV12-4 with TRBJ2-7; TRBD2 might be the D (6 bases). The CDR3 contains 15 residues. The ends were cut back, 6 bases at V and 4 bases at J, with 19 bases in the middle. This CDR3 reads CASSSIREYQYEQYF. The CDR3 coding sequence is TGTGCCAGCAGCTCAATACGGGAGTATCAGTACGAGCAGTACTTC.

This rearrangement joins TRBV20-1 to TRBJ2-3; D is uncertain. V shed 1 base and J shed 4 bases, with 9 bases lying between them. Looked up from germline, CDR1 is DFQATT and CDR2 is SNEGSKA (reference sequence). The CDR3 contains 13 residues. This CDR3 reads CSARALPADTQYF. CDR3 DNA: TGCAGTGCTAGAGCCCTGCCCGCAGATACGCAGTATTTT.

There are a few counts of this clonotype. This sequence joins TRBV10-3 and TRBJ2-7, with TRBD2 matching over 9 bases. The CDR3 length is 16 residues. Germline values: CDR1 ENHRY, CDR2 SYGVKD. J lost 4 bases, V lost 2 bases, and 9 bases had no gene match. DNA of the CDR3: TGTGCCATCAGTGAGCCTCCGGGACTAGCTGTATACGAGCAGTACTTC. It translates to CAISEPPGLAVYEQYF.

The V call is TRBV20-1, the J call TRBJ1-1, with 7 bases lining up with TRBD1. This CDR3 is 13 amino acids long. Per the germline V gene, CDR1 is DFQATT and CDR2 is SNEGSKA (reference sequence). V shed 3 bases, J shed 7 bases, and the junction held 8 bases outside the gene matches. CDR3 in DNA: TGCAGTGCTAGGGAGACAGGGTCCGTTGAAGCTTTCTTT. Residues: CSARETGSVEAFF.

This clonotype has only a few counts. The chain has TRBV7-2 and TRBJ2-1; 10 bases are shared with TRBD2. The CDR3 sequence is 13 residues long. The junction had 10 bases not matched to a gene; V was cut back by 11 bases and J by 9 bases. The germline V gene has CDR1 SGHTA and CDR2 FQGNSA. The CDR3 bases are TGTGCCTCCAGGCTAGCGGGAGTAGGTGAGCAGTTCTTC. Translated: CASRLAGVGEQFF.

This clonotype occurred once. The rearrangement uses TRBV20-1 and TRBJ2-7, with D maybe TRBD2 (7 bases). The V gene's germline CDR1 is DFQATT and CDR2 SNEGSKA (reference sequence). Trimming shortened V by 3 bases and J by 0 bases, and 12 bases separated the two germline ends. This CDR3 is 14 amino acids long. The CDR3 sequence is CSARSGTTSYEQYF. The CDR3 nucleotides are TGCAGTGCTAGGAGCGGGACAACCTCCTACGAGCAGTACTTC.

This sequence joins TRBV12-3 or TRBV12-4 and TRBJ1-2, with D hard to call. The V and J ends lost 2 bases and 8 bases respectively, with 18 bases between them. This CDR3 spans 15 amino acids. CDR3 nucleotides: TGTGCCAGCAGTTTATGGGCTTCGTGGGCGCAGGGCTACACCTTC. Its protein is CASSLWASWAQGYTF.

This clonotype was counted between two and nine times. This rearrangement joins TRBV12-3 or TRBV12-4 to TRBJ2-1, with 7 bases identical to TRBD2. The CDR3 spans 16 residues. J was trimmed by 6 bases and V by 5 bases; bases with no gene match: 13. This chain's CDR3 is CASSTTTSVVGNEQFF. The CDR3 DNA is TGTGCCAGCAGTACCACCACTAGCGTCGTGGGCAATGAGCAGTTCTTC.

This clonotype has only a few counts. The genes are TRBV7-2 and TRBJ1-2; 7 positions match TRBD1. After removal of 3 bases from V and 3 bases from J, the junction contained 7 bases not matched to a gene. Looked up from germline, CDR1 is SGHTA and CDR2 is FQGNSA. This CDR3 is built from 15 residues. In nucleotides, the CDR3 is TGTGCCAGCAGCTTCCCGGCAGGGGGGGACTATGGCTACACCTTC. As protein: CASSFPAGGDYGYTF.

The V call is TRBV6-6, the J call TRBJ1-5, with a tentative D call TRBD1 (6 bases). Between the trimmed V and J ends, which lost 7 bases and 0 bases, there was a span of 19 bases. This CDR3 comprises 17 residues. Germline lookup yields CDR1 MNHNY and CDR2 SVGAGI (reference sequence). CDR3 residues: CASILGGAGDSNQPQHF. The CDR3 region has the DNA TGTGCCAGCATCCTGGGGGGGGCGGGGGATAGCAATCAGCCCCAGCATTTT.

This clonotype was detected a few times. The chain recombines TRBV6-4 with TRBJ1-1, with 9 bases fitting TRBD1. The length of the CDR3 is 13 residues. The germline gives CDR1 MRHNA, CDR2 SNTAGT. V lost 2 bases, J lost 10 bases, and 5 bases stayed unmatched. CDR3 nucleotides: TGTGCCAGCAGTGACGAACAGGGGGCACCAGCTTTCTTT. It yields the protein CASSDEQGAPAFF.

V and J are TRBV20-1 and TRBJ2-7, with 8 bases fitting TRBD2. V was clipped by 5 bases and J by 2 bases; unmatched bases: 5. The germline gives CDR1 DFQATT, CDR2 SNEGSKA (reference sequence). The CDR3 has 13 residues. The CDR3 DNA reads TGCAGTGCTTCCCGGACTAGCACCTACGAGCAGTACTTC. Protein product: CSASRTSTYEQYF.

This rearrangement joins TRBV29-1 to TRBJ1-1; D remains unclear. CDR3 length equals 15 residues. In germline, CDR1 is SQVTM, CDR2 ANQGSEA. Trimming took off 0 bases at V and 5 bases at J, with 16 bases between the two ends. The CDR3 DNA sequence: TGCAGCGTTGAAGATCGTGTGGCTGGGGATACTGAAGCTTTCTTT. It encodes CSVEDRVAGDTEAFF.

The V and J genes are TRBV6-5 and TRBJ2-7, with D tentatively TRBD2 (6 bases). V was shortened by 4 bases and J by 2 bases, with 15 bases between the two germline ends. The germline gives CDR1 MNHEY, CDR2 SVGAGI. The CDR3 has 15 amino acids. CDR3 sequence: CASSSQAAGTYEQYF. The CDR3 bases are TGTGCCAGCAGTTCCCAGGCGGCGGGGACCTACGAGCAGTACTTC.

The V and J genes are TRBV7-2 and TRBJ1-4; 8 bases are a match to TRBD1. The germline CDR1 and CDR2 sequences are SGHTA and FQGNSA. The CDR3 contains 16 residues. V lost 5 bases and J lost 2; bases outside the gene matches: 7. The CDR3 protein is CASSTGGAGTNEKLFF. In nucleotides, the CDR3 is TGTGCCAGCAGCACAGGGGGGGCAGGCACTAATGAAAAACTGTTTTTT.

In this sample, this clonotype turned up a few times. CDR3 coding DNA: TGTGCCATCACCCATGAGACAGTTAACTATGGCTACACCTTC. Its protein is CAITHETVNYGYTF. This rearrangement joins TRBV10-3 to TRBJ1-2; D is possibly TRBD1 (5 bases). This CDR3 contains 14 residues. V was pared by 7 bases and J by 1 base, with 13 bases between. CDR1 ENHRY and CDR2 SYGVKD come from the germline V gene.

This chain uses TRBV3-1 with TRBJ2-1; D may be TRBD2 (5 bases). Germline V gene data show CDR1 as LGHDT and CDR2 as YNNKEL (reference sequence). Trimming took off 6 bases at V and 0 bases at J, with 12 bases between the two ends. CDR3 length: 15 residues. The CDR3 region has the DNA TGTGCCAGCAGTTTTGGACTTCCCTCCTACAATGAGCAGTTCTTC. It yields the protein CASSFGLPSYNEQFF.